The rows below give T cell receptor beta chains drawn from one sample of a study of beta chain features in type 1 diabetes. Sequencing used immunoSEQ multiplex PCR; TCRdb keeps in-frame clones, though not all of them. The sample includes more than 250,000 clones, 14% of them seen just once. Sequencing was done on a sample of naive CD4+ T cells from blood. These receptors all stem from a man younger than 40 with type 1 diabetes. The CDR3 runs from the conserved cysteine through the conserved F or W. A row's size may be missing; if present it is once, few, many or a size class.

J: TRBJ2-3; size: few; V: TRBV29-1; CDR3: CSEREGTDTQYF
J: TRBJ2-5; size: few; V: TRBV4-3; CDR3: CASSQRGTGQETQYF
J: TRBJ2-7; size: few; V: TRBV18; CDR3: CASSSGTAAYEQYF
J: TRBJ1-1; size: -; V: TRBV5-1; CDR3: CASSERGLDTEAFF
J: TRBJ2-2; size: few; V: TRBV7-8; CDR3: CASRLEAGELFF
J: TRBJ1-2; size: few; V: TRBV6-5; CDR3: CASRPQSAGYGYTF
J: TRBJ2-4; size: few; V: TRBV28; CDR3: CASSLSGAGGSYIQYF
J: TRBJ2-5; size: -; V: TRBV13; CDR3: CASSSKREAALETQYF
J: TRBJ2-4; size: few; V: TRBV5-6; CDR3: CASSFSGAENIQYF
J: TRBJ2-4; size: few; V: TRBV30; CDR3: CALGAGLAKNIQYF
J: TRBJ1-1; size: -; V: TRBV2; CDR3: CASSETGFTEAFF
J: TRBJ2-3; size: many; V: TRBV29-1; CDR3: CSVAISGLDTQYF
J: TRBJ2-5; size: -; V: TRBV25-1; CDR3: CASSAGFQETQYF
J: TRBJ1-1; size: -; V: TRBV5-1; CDR3: CASSLTVNTEAFF
J: TRBJ2-7; size: few; V: TRBV28; CDR3: CASRGRGEQYF
J: TRBJ2-1; size: few; V: TRBV6-6; CDR3: CASSNPGLAGHEQFF